This TCR beta chain derives from a study of shared clonotypes between healthy human individuals. Genomic DNA per cell subset filled all wells of several immunoSEQ plates. In the study's own analysis: With immunoSEQ giving junction-only sequences and no quality scores, filtering differed. The data were produced by immunoSEQ multiplex PCR, yet TCRdb's version contains in-frame clones alone and is incomplete. The V and J calls and clone size were taken over from that table, and D and trimming were inferred from the DNA. The profile shows roughly 680,000 clones, roughly 72% of them singletons. This CDR3 region has 16 residues. CDR1 is SGHTA, CDR2 FQGNSA, per germline. J lost 4 bases, V lost 4 bases, and 7 bases had no gene match.

The sample taken for sequencing was memory CD4+ T cells sorted from blood. Subset given: CD45RA-negative fraction. The receptor was isolated from a woman between 25 and 40 years old in good health. V is TRBV7-2 and J is TRBJ2-2, with 9 nucleotides matching TRBD1. The CDR3 here is CASSWGDRVSTGELFF. The DNA for the CDR3 is TGTGCCAGCAGCTGGGGGGACAGGGTGAGCACCGGGGAGCTGTTTTTT.